The 23 T cell receptor beta chains below all came from one sample that was sequenced in a study of technical replicates of blood from a few donors. TCRdb's table, derived via immunoSEQ multiplex PCR, lists solely in-frame clones and lacks some. The sample lists about 88,000 clones, 95% seen once, with 0.34% in the top ten. Sample: T cells isolated from PBMCs. These receptors originate from a human donor in good health.

This chain links TRBV30 with TRBJ1-2; D remains ambiguous. The CDR3 extends over 12 amino acids. Germline-derived CDR1 and CDR2 are GTSNPN and SVGIG (reference sequence). V dropped 0 bases and J dropped 4 bases, with 6 bases sitting between them. CDR3 loop: CAWSVQFYGYTF. The CDR3 region has the DNA TGTGCCTGGAGTGTACAGTTCTATGGCTACACCTTC. The variable domain in full, completed from reference TRBV30 and TRBJ1-2, reads SQTIHQWPATLVQPVGSPLSLECTVEGTSNPNLYWYRQAAGRGLQLLFYSVGIGQISSEVPQNLSASRPQDRQFILSSKKLLLSDSGFYLCAWSVQFYGYTFGSGTRLTVV.

The J gene is TRBJ1-5, the V gene TRBV19; 7 bases line up with TRBD1. The germline CDR1 and CDR2 sequences are LNHDA and SQIVND (reference sequence). This CDR3 has 16 amino acids. Unmatched junction bases numbered 10, after V lost 0 bases and J lost 8 bases. CDR3 residues: CASSIEGRGQVKPQHF. DNA for the CDR3: TGTGCCAGTAGTATAGAAGGCCGAGGACAGGTCAAGCCCCAGCATTTT.

The J gene is TRBJ1-4, the V gene TRBV7-3; TRBD1 is a possible D gene (5 bases). Germline V gene data show CDR1 as SGHTA and CDR2 as FQGTGA. Trimming stripped 8 bases from V and 4 bases from J, with 8 bases between. The CDR3 is 12 amino acids. CDR3 sequence (DNA): TGTGCCAGCGGGACTGATAATGAAAAACTGTTTTTT. Translation gives CASGTDNEKLFF.

The V and J genes are TRBV10-3 and TRBJ2-5; TRBD1 matches at 7 bases. Germline V gene lookup returns CDR1 ENHRY and CDR2 SYGVKD. V shed 8 bases, J shed 8 bases, and the junction held 2 bases outside the gene matches. CDR3 length: 10 residues. Here the CDR3 DNA reads TGTGCCATCGGGGACAGTACCCAGTACTTC. Amino acids: CAIGDSTQYF.

The chain uses TRBV28 and TRBJ1-1, with D tentatively TRBD1 (5 bases). The germline V gene has CDR1 MDHEN and CDR2 SYDVKM. The CDR3 runs 16 residues. V lost 7 bases and J 0 bases, leaving 18 bases between the germline ends. DNA for the CDR3: TGTGCCAGCACTGGGAGGGGATCTAGGGTGAACACTGAAGCTTTCTTT. Translated: CASTGRGSRVNTEAFF.

The chain couples TRBV2 to TRBJ2-7; 7 nucleotides agree with TRBD2. From germline, CDR1 is SNHLY and CDR2 FYNNEI. The CDR3 is made up of 15 amino acids. Trimming cost V 7 bases and J 6 bases; bases outside gene matches: 15. The CDR3 sequence: CASTGEGGSRSEQYF. The CDR3 DNA follows: TGTGCCAGCACAGGAGAGGGCGGGAGTAGGAGCGAGCAGTACTTC.

This chain links TRBV14 with TRBJ2-1, with 7 bases lining up with TRBD2. Germline V gives CDR1 SGHDN, CDR2 FVKESK. V was pared by 2 bases and J by 6 bases, with 4 bases of the junction left unmatched. The CDR3 runs to 14 residues. CDR3 residues: CASSQFRGVNEQFF. The DNA for the CDR3 is TGTGCCAGCAGCCAATTCCGGGGGGTCAATGAGCAGTTCTTC.

The chain couples TRBV6-5 to TRBJ1-1; D is possibly TRBD1 (6 bases). Trimming left V 6 bases short and J 10 bases short, with 15 bases between. The CDR3 length is 12 residues. CDR1 and CDR2 (germline): MNHEY, SVGAGI. Written as DNA, the CDR3 is TGTGCCAGCAGACGAACAGGGAAGGCAGCTTTCTTT. Translation gives CASRRTGKAAFF.

The count of this clone is one. This sequence joins TRBV7-3 and TRBJ2-3, with 8 nucleotides matching TRBD2. Losses at the gene ends were 2 bases for V and 2 bases for J; bases not matched to a gene: 0. The CDR3 runs to 14 residues. Germline V lookup: CDR1 SGHTA, CDR2 FQGTGA. The chain's CDR3 is CASSLGLATDTQYF. The CDR3 DNA reads as TGTGCCAGCAGCTTAGGACTAGCCACAGATACGCAGTATTTT.

The chain employs TRBV19 and TRBJ2-3, with a tentative D call TRBD2 (5 bases). Trimming took off 3 bases at V and 6 bases at J, with 10 bases between the two ends. Germline V gene data show CDR1 as LNHDA and CDR2 as SQIVND (reference sequence). The CDR3 is made up of 13 amino acids. The CDR3 sequence is CASSIDRRDTQYF. For the CDR3, the DNA is TGTGCCAGTAGTATCGATAGGAGGGATACGCAGTATTTT.

A note on this clone: Other DNA sequences in the sample encode the same CDR3. CDR3 region: CASSQTGGTYEQYF. CDR3 bases: TGTGCCAGCAGTCAGACAGGGGGAACCTACGAGCAGTACTTC. The chain couples TRBV28 to TRBJ2-7; 9 nucleotides line up with TRBD1. This CDR3 has 14 residues. Germline CDR1 MDHEN, CDR2 SYDVKM. With 5 bases clipped from V and 2 bases from J, the junction kept 4 bases outside the gene matches.

The chain carries TRBV6-1 and TRBJ1-1, with D uncertain. The CDR3 has 15 amino acids. Germline V gene data show CDR1 as MNHNS and CDR2 as SASEGT. Trimming left V 3 bases short and J 1 base short, with 12 bases between. The CDR3 sequence is CASSDDRERNTEAFF. Written as DNA, the CDR3 is TGTGCCAGCAGTGACGATAGGGAGAGGAACACTGAAGCTTTCTTT.

The chain carries TRBV2 and TRBJ2-3; D might be TRBD1 (6 bases). V lost 5 bases and J lost 3, with 21 bases in between. The CDR3 is 17 residues long. Germline CDR1 and CDR2: SNHLY and FYNNEI. In DNA form, the CDR3 reads TGTGCCAGCAGTTATCATCTACAGGGTGAGGGAACAGATACGCAGTATTTT. Translating it yields CASSYHLQGEGTDTQYF.

The rearrangement uses TRBV27 and TRBJ2-5; D remains unclear. This CDR3 spans 15 amino acids. The V and J ends lost 2 bases and 4 bases respectively, with 14 bases between them. Germline values: CDR1 MNHEY, CDR2 SMNVEV (reference sequence). The CDR3 loop is CASSLESRIGETQYF. The CDR3 DNA is TGTGCCAGCAGTTTAGAGTCCAGGATTGGAGAGACCCAGTACTTC.

The gene calls are TRBV4-2 and TRBJ1-4; D unclear. Trimming stripped 5 bases from V and 0 bases from J, with 16 bases between. The CDR3 consists of 17 residues. Per germline, CDR1 LGHNA and CDR2 YNFKEQ. CDR3 amino acids: CASSSRPSGATNEKLFF. Written as DNA, the CDR3 is TGTGCCAGCAGCTCGCGGCCCTCCGGTGCAACTAATGAAAAACTGTTTTTT.

The rearrangement joins TRBV29-1 to TRBJ2-1; tentative D call: TRBD2 (6 bases). Trimming removed 4 bases from V and 4 bases from J, with 11 bases in between. This CDR3 spans 13 amino acids. Germline V gene lookup returns CDR1 SQVTM and CDR2 ANQGSEA. The CDR3 nucleotides read TGCAGCGTTGCGTTAGCGGTTTACAATGAGCAGTTCTTC. Translating it yields CSVALAVYNEQFF.

This clone was detected only once. V gene TRBV7-2 combines with J gene TRBJ2-1; TRBD2 matches 11 bases. V was clipped by 5 bases and J by 7 bases; unmatched bases: 7. This CDR3 spans 15 amino acids. The germline CDR1 and CDR2 sequences are SGHTA and FQGNSA. CDR3 sequence: CASSQIAGGGNEQFF. In DNA, the CDR3 is TGTGCCAGCAGCCAAATAGCGGGAGGGGGGAATGAGCAGTTCTTC.

The chain has TRBV10-3 and TRBJ1-2; TRBD1 matches at 12 bases. The CDR3 is made up of 17 amino acids. Trimming took 2 bases from V and 3 from J; bases not matched to a gene: 7. The germline gives CDR1 ENHRY, CDR2 SYGVKD. The CDR3 here is CAISEPGTGGGHYGYTF. The DNA for the CDR3 is TGTGCCATCAGTGAGCCTGGGACAGGGGGCGGCCACTATGGCTACACCTTC.

The V gene is TRBV2, the J gene TRBJ2-1; 8 nucleotides agree with TRBD1. The CDR3 loop spans 15 amino acids. The V and J ends lost 9 bases and 7 bases, in that order; junction bases with no gene match: 14. Germline values: CDR1 SNHLY, CDR2 FYNNEI. The CDR3 nucleotides are TGTGCCAGAGAAAGACAGGGGTACCCGGAAAATGAGCAGTTCTTC. Translation gives CARERQGYPENEQFF.

The rearrangement uses TRBV4-2 and TRBJ2-1, with 7 bases matching TRBD2. J was trimmed by 3 bases and V by 1 base; bases with no gene match: 3. Germline assignment: CDR1 LGHNA and CDR2 YNFKEQ. The CDR3 loop spans 15 amino acids. This CDR3 reads CASSQVAGVYNEQFF. As DNA, the CDR3 is TGTGCCAGCAGCCAAGTTGCGGGAGTCTACAATGAGCAGTTCTTC.

This chain connects TRBV7-9 to TRBJ2-5; TRBD2 matches at 14 bases. Germline V gives CDR1 SEHNR, CDR2 FQNEAQ (reference sequence). The CDR3 totals 17 residues. V shed 5 bases, J shed 4 bases, and the junction held 9 bases outside the gene matches. The CDR3 sequence is CASSPGTSGSWAETQYF. The DNA of the CDR3 is TGTGCCAGCAGCCCTGGGACTAGCGGGAGTTGGGCAGAGACCCAGTACTTC. Drawing the rest from reference TRBV7-9 and TRBJ2-5, the complete variable domain is DTGVSQNPRHKITKRGQNVTFRCDPISEHNRLYWYRQTLGQGPEFLTYFQNEAQLEKSRLLSDRFSAERPKGSFSTLEIQRTEQGDSAMYLCASSPGTSGSWAETQYFGPGTRLLVL.

This chain uses TRBV30 with TRBJ1-2, with unresolved D. The CDR3 has 13 residues. V was cut by 4 bases and J by 4 bases, with 13 bases left in between. Germline V gene lookup returns CDR1 GTSNPN and CDR2 SVGIG (reference sequence). CDR3 DNA sequence: TGTGCCTGGACCCTCAGTGTGCCCTATGGCTACACCTTC. It yields the protein CAWTLSVPYGYTF.

This chain connects TRBV27 to TRBJ1-2; the match to TRBD1 covers 8 bases. The V gene end was trimmed by 2 bases and the J gene end by 4 bases; junction bases not matched to a gene: 3. Germline V gives CDR1 MNHEY, CDR2 SMNVEV (reference sequence). The CDR3 is 14 amino acids. The CDR3 loop is CASSLGQGIYGYTF. The CDR3 bases are TGTGCCAGCAGTTTAGGACAGGGAATCTATGGCTACACCTTC.